This T cell receptor (beta chain) is drawn from a study of T-cell reconstitution after alpha-beta-depleted transplantation in children (TCRdb year 2016). Describing the broader study: T-cell immune reconstitution after TCRalphabeta/CD19-depleted allogeneic hematopoietic cell transplantation in children was quantitatively tracked in the study by means of TCR repertoire profiling. Points the paper makes about the study in general: Over subsequent months, a decline in hyperexpanded clone frequencies was noted, and after one year, T-cell counts and TCRbeta diversity were mostly ascribed to newly produced T cells. In some patients, the high TCRbeta diversity seen at day 60 was put down to recipient T cells and intrathymic progenitors that had survived conditioning. The apparently early alphabetaT-cell count recovery about two months after transplant was reportedly dependent on only several hundred rapidly expanded clones derived from non-depleted graft cells.

This clonotype was observed a few times. The antigen it binds to is not known. No clone much larger than this one lies a single base away; base qualities are absent. Receptors were amplified or captured by PCR. The run used an Illumina HiSeq 2500. TCR library preparation used molecular barcoding, with unique molecular identifiers applied to normalize quantification of the TCRbeta repertoire. The raw public reads went through TCRdb reprocessing: fastp at Q25, MiXCR clone calling, in-frame beta chains kept. Rows matching on CDR3 protein sequence are summarized as one entry with the most common DNA and genes. The sample contains some 200,000 distinct CDR3 sequences, around 8.4% of them found a single time. Of the sample, 35% falls within the top ten clones. Per the germline V gene (reference sequence), SGHAT is the CDR1 and FQDESV is the CDR2. At the junction V is shortened by 5 bases and J by 3 bases; bases outside the gene matches: 19. The CDR3 sequence holds 19 residues, the cysteine and phenylalanine included. Just the 57-base CDR3 DNA is kept, in frame starting at base 1.

Read against the paper, the sample's treatment or condition label means: allogeneic hematopoietic cell transplantation with graft depleted of TCRalphabeta T cells and CD19 B cells. The children who served as transplant recipients had been given grafts of TCRalphabeta/CD19-depleted allogeneic hematopoietic cells. The sequence links TRBV11-1 to TRBJ2-5, and TRBD1 matches 9 of the central bases. Sequences were derived from PBMCs, mostly from graft donor cells, sampled 360 days after TCRalphabeta/CD19-depleted stem cell transplant. The TCR sequence derives from a male patient aged 2-9 years who had a stem cell transplant for acute myeloid leukemia, so the T cells may come from the graft donor. The DNA sequence follows: TGTGCCAGCAGCCTCGCAACAGGGGGCGCGTTTCGTAATAAAGAGACCCAGTACTTC. It translates to CASSLATGGAFRNKETQYF.